This entry concerns a single T cell receptor beta chain. This entry belongs to a study of blood T cell repertoires in COVID-19. On the study more broadly: Specimens from acute and convalescent COVID-19 originated in the United States, Italy and Spain.

Looked up from germline, CDR1 is SNHLY and CDR2 is FYNNEI. Between the trimmed V and J ends, which lost 3 bases and 3 bases, there was a span of 10 bases. This CDR3 has 14 residues. TCRdb's table, derived via immunoSEQ multiplex PCR, lists solely in-frame clones and lacks some. The repertoire includes roughly 280,000 clones, roughly 84% of them detected once, and 4.2% sits in the top ten. The chain links TRBV2 to TRBJ2-3; a weak D match, TRBD1 (6 bases). Material for sequencing was peripheral blood. This TCR was sampled from a man aged 55-75 years with acute or convalescent COVID-19. The CDR3 loop reads CASSDYRVTDTQYF. CDR3 bases: TGTGCCAGCAGTGATTACAGGGTTACAGATACGCAGTATTTT.